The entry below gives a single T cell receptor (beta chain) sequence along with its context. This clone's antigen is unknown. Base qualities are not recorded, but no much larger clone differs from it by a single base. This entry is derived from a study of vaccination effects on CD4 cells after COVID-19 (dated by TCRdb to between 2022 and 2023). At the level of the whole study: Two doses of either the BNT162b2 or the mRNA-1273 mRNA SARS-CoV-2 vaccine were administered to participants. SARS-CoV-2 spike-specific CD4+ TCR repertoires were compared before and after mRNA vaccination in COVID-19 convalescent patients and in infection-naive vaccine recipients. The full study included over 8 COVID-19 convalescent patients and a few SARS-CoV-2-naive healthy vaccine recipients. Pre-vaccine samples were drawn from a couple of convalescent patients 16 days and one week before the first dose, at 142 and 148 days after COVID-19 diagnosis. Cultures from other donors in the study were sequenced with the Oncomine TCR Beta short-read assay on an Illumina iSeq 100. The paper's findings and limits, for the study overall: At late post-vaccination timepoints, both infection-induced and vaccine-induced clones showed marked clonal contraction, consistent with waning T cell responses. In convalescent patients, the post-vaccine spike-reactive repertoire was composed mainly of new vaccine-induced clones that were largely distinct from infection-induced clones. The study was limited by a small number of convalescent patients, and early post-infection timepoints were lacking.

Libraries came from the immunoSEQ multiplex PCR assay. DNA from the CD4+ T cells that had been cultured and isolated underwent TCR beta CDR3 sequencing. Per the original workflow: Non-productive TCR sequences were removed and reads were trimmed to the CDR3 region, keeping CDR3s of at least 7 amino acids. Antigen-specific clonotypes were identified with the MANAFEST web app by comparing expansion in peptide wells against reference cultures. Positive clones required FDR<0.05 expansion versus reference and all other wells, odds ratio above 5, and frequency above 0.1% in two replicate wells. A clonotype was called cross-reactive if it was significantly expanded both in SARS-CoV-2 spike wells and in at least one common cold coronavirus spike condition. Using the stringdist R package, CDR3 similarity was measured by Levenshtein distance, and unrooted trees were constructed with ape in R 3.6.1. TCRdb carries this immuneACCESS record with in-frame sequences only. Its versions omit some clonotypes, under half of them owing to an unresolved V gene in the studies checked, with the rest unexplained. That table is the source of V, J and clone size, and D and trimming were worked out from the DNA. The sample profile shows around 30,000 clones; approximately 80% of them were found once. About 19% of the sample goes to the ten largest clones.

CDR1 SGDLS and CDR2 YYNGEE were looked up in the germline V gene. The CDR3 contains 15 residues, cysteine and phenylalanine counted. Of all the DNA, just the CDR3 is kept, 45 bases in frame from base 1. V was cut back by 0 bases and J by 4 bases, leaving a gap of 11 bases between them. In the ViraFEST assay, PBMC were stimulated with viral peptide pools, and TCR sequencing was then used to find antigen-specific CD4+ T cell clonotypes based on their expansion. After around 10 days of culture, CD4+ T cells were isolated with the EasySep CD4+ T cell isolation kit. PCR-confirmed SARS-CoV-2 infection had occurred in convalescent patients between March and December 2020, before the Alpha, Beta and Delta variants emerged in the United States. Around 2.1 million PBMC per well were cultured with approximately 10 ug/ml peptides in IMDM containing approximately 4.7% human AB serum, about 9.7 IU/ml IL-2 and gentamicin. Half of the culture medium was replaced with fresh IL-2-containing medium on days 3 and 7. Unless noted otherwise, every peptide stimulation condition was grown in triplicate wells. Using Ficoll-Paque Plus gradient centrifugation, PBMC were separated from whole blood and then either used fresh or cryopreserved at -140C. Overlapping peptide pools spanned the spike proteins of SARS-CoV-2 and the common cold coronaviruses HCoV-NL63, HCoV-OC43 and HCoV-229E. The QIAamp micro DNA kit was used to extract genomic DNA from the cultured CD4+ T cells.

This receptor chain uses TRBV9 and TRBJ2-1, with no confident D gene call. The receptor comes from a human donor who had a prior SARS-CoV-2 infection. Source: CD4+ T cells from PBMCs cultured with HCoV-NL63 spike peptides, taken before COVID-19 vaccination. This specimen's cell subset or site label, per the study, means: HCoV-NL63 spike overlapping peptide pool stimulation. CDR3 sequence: CASSVAPHGYNEQFF. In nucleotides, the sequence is TGTGCCAGCAGCGTAGCCCCTCACGGATACAATGAGCAGTTCTTC.